One and the same sample provided the 26 T cell receptor beta chains below, sequenced in a study of CD8+ T cells in alopecia areata. Following extraction, RNA underwent reverse transcription to cDNA, which served as the sequencing template. Here immunoSEQ multiplex PCR was the method, and the copy in TCRdb shows in-frame clones only, minus some. This table has 130,000 to 150,000 clones, 87% appearing once. Sequenced here: CD8+ T cells sorted from blood, sampled at week 0. These receptors came from a human donor with alopecia areata.

The rearrangement uses TRBV30 and TRBJ1-1; D possibly corresponds to TRBD1 (5 bases). Germline CDR1 is GTSNPN and CDR2 is SVGIG (reference sequence). V lost 6 bases and J lost 5, with 16 bases in between. This CDR3 contains 13 residues. As DNA, the CDR3 is TGTGCCTGCCCCAACGAAAGGGGAACTGAAGCTTTCTTT. Residues: CACPNERGTEAFF.

This chain connects TRBV9 to TRBJ1-2; perhaps TRBD1 as D (6 bases). Germline CDR1 SGDLS, CDR2 YYNGEE. The length of the CDR3 is 12 residues. V was pared by 3 bases and J by 5 bases, with 8 bases between. CDR3 nucleotides: TGTGCCAGCAGCGACAGGGTTTATGGCTACACCTTC. Protein sequence: CASSDRVYGYTF.

In this sample, this clone turned up once. This chain joins TRBV4-1 and TRBJ2-6; 7 positions match TRBD2. V dropped 3 bases and J dropped 0; count of bases not matched to a gene: 8. Looked up from germline, CDR1 is MGHRA and CDR2 is YSYEKL. This CDR3 has 18 residues. The CDR3 loop reads CASSHTRGDYSGANVLTF. CDR3 sequence (DNA): TGCGCCAGCAGCCACACCCGAGGGGACTACTCTGGGGCCAACGTCCTGACTTTC.

The chain combines TRBV7-8 with TRBJ2-7, with TRBD2 matching 8 bases. The CDR3 contains 15 residues. Per germline, CDR1 SGHVS and CDR2 FQNEAQ. V trimming: 5 bases; J trimming: 0 bases; junction bases outside the gene matches: 6. CDR3 amino acids: CASSPTGTSSYEQYF. The CDR3 nucleotides are TGTGCCAGCAGCCCGACCGGGACTAGCTCCTACGAGCAGTACTTC.

The chain uses TRBV7-9 and TRBJ2-1, with D uncertain. This CDR3 is built from 13 residues. V was trimmed by 5 bases and J by 7 bases, leaving 12 bases between them. Germline V gene data show CDR1 as SEHNR and CDR2 as FQNEAQ (reference sequence). The CDR3 DNA reads TGTGCCAGCAGCCCCGCAGCTATTAATGAGCAGTTCTTC. It specifies CASSPAAINEQFF.

Only one count was recorded for this clone. This chain connects TRBV4-2 to TRBJ1-1, with D possibly TRBD1 on 5 matching bases. CDR1 is LGHNA, CDR2 YNFKEQ, per germline. The germline V and J ends were trimmed by 0 bases and 0 bases, with 8 bases remaining between them. The CDR3 sequence is 15 residues long. CDR3 sequence reads: CASSQEGLMNTEAFF. The CDR3 DNA reads TGTGCCAGCAGCCAAGAGGGACTTATGAACACTGAAGCTTTCTTT.

The gene calls are TRBV30 and TRBJ1-1; D is undetermined. Germline V gene lookup returns CDR1 GTSNPN and CDR2 SVGIG (reference sequence). The CDR3 covers 13 residues. The V and J ends lost 2 bases and 1 base respectively, with 8 bases between them. CDR3 sequence reads: CAWSQTANTEAFF. DNA for the CDR3: TGTGCCTGGAGTCAGACCGCGAACACTGAAGCTTTCTTT.

The rearrangement links TRBV21-1 to TRBJ1-2. TRBV21-1 is a listed pseudogene. This CDR3 is 17 amino acids long. CDR3 protein: CASSKARPGEGNYGYTF. The CDR3 bases are TGTGCCAGCAGCAAAGCCCGGCCAGGGGAGGGGAACTATGGCTACACCTTC.

The chain joins TRBV6-1 to TRBJ2-4, with D unclear. CDR1 MNHNS and CDR2 SASEGT come from the germline V gene. The CDR3 has 15 amino acids. Trimming left V 8 bases short and J 1 base short, with 15 bases between. This CDR3 reads CASGANRDAKNIQYF. The CDR3 region has the DNA TGTGCCAGCGGCGCCAACAGAGATGCCAAAAACATTCAGTACTTC.

The J gene is TRBJ2-2, the V gene TRBV9, with D possibly being TRBD2 (5 bases). Germline lookup yields CDR1 SGDLS and CDR2 YYNGEE. Trimming shortened V by 4 bases and J by 5 bases, and 15 bases separated the two germline ends. The CDR3 consists of 15 residues. This CDR3 is CASSPVSGHTGELFF. In nucleotides, the CDR3 is TGTGCCAGCAGCCCCGTAAGCGGCCATACCGGGGAGCTGTTTTTT.

As to this clone: The sample holds other DNA sequences that translate to the same CDR3. The rearrangement joins TRBV7-9 to TRBJ2-7; unclear D gene. CDR3 size: 13 residues. Trimming took 2 bases from V and 0 from J, leaving 5 bases between them. From germline, CDR1 is SEHNR and CDR2 FQNEAQ (reference sequence). CDR3 region: CASSLPSSYEQYF. The CDR3 DNA reads as TGTGCCAGCAGCTTACCTAGCTCCTACGAGCAGTACTTC. The full variable domain, rest sourced from reference TRBV7-9 and TRBJ2-7, is DTGVSQNPRHKITKRGQNVTFRCDPISEHNRLYWYRQTLGQGPEFLTYFQNEAQLEKSRLLSDRFSAERPKGSFSTLEIQRTEQGDSAMYLCASSLPSSYEQYFGPGTRLTVT.

The rearrangement joins TRBV27 to TRBJ2-5; the D gene is possibly TRBD1 (7 bases). V lost 5 bases and J 11 bases, leaving 18 bases between the germline ends. This CDR3 comprises 13 residues. Germline V CDR1 and CDR2: MNHEY, SMNVEV (reference sequence). The CDR3 protein is CASSPDRSGEQYF. The DNA of the CDR3 is TGTGCCAGCAGTCCGGACAGGTCGGGGGAGCAGTACTTC.

This sequence joins TRBV2 and TRBJ2-6, with D unclear. Germline V CDR1 and CDR2: SNHLY, FYNNEI. With 10 bases removed from V and 0 bases from J, the gap between germline ends came to 19 bases. This CDR3 contains 17 residues. For the CDR3, the DNA is TGTGCCATAAAAAGAGCCCTAGACGTCTCTGGGGCCAACGTCCTGACTTTC. Protein product: CAIKRALDVSGANVLTF.

This clone has only one observation. This sequence joins TRBV7-9 and TRBJ2-1, with 13 bases identical to TRBD2. The CDR3 runs to 16 residues. Germline CDR1 is SEHNR and CDR2 is FQNEAQ (reference sequence). J was trimmed by 6 bases and V by 5 bases; bases with no gene match: 7. For the CDR3, the DNA is TGTGCCAGCAGCATAATTCGGACTAGCGGGAGCAATGAGCAGTTCTTC. Encoded protein: CASSIIRTSGSNEQFF.

This clone was found once. The chain links TRBV29-1 to TRBJ2-7; D uncertain. The V and J ends lost 0 bases and 0 bases respectively, with 9 bases between them. This CDR3 has 14 residues. The germline gives CDR1 SQVTM, CDR2 ANQGSEA. CDR3 bases: TGCAGCGTTGAAGAACCCACGAGCTCCTACGAGCAGTACTTC. It is translated as CSVEEPTSSYEQYF.

V gene TRBV2 combines with J gene TRBJ2-1; D possibly matches TRBD1 or TRBD2 (5 bases each). CDR1 is SNHLY, CDR2 FYNNEI, per germline. The CDR3 covers 15 residues. Trimming removed 6 bases from V and 5 bases from J, with 17 bases in between. The CDR3 spells CASRRSGTVNNEQFF. The CDR3 DNA reads TGTGCCAGCAGGCGCTCCGGGACGGTAAACAATGAGCAGTTCTTC.

The rearrangement uses TRBV6-5 and TRBJ2-1; D gene unclear. The ends were cut back, 0 bases at V and 6 bases at J, with 12 bases in the middle. Germline V gene sequence: CDR1 MNHEY, CDR2 SVGAGI. There are 15 residues in the CDR3. The CDR3 DNA reads as TGTGCCAGCAGTTACTCTCGGGTCTCCGTCAATGAGCAGTTCTTC. It encodes CASSYSRVSVNEQFF.

The rearrangement links TRBV29-1 to TRBJ2-1; no definite D call. This CDR3 is built from 19 residues. V gave up 2 bases and J gave up 0 bases, with 23 bases separating them. In germline, CDR1 is SQVTM, CDR2 ANQGSEA. This CDR3 is CSVEYQWDSDKSSYNEQFF. DNA for the CDR3: TGCAGCGTTGAATATCAATGGGATTCCGACAAGAGCTCCTACAATGAGCAGTTCTTC.

J is TRBJ2-1 and V is TRBV4-1; tentative D call: TRBD2 (6 bases). V lost 0 bases and J lost 8, with 11 bases in between. Per the germline V gene, CDR1 is MGHRA and CDR2 is YSYEKL. The CDR3 has 14 residues. The CDR3 sequence: CASSQEGREHEQFF. CDR3 nucleotide sequence: TGCGCCAGCAGCCAAGAAGGACGGGAGCATGAGCAGTTCTTC.

The chain joins TRBV7-2 to TRBJ2-1, with TRBD1 matching over 12 bases. V lost 5 bases to trimming and J lost 6 bases; unmatched junction nucleotides: 2. Germline CDR1 SGHTA, CDR2 FQGNSA. There are 14 residues in the CDR3. In DNA, the CDR3 is TGTGCCAGCAGCGGGACAGGGGGCTTCAATGAGCAGTTCTTC. This gives the protein CASSGTGGFNEQFF.

This chain joins TRBV5-8 and TRBJ2-1, with D unresolved. This CDR3 spans 12 amino acids. The germline gives CDR1 SGHTS, CDR2 YDEGEE. The V and J ends lost 3 bases and 7 bases respectively, with 8 bases between them. The CDR3 protein is CASSSSLNEQFF. In DNA form, the CDR3 reads TGTGCCAGCAGCTCCTCCCTTAATGAGCAGTTCTTC. The entire variable domain, with the rest obtained from reference TRBV5-8 and TRBJ2-1, is as follows: EAGVTQSPTHLIKTRGQQATLRCSPISGHTSVYWYQQALGLGLQFLLWYDEGEERNRGNFPPRFSGRQFPNYSSELNVNALELEDSALYLCASSSSLNEQFFGPGTRLTVL.

This sequence joins TRBV11-2 and TRBJ2-3; TRBD2 might be the D (5 bases). This CDR3 comprises 16 residues. V lost 1 base and J lost 0, with 11 bases in between. Germline values: CDR1 SGHAT, CDR2 FQNNGV. DNA for the CDR3: TGTGCCAGCAGCTTAGGGCTAGCAGCTAGCACAGATACGCAGTATTTT. It specifies CASSLGLAASTDTQYF. Complete variable domain (other parts from reference TRBV11-2 and TRBJ2-3): EAGVAQSPRYKIIEKRQSVAFWCNPISGHATLYWYQQILGQGPKLLIQFQNNGVVDDSQLPKDRFSAERLKGVDSTLKIQPAKLEDSAVYLCASSLGLAASTDTQYFGPGTRLTVL.

This chain joins TRBV7-8 and TRBJ2-2, with D perhaps TRBD1 (5 bases). The ends were cut back, 5 bases at V and 5 bases at J, with 12 bases in the middle. The germline CDR1 and CDR2 sequences are SGHVS and FQNEAQ. The CDR3 spans 14 residues. The CDR3 spells CASSRPRVTGELFF. The DNA for the CDR3 is TGTGCCAGCAGCAGGCCCAGGGTAACCGGGGAGCTGTTTTTT. Complete variable domain (other parts from reference TRBV7-8 and TRBJ2-2): GAGVSQSPRYKVAKRGQDVALRCDPISGHVSLFWYQQALGQGPEFLTYFQNEAQLDKSGLPSDRFFAERPEGSVSTLKIQRTQQEDSAVYLCASSRPRVTGELFFGEGSRLTVL.

The J gene is TRBJ2-4, the V gene TRBV5-4; D is tentatively TRBD1 or TRBD2 (5 bases each). The CDR3 spans 15 residues. Germline CDR1 is SGHNT and CDR2 is YYREEE (reference sequence). V dropped 2 bases and J dropped 0 bases, with 9 bases sitting between them. CDR3 loop: CASSFEGKAKNIQYF. The CDR3 DNA sequence: TGTGCCAGCAGCTTCGAGGGGAAAGCCAAAAACATTCAGTACTTC.

The sample holds a few counts of this clone. The chain uses TRBV2 and TRBJ2-7, with TRBD2 matching 9 bases. CDR3 size: 15 residues. Germline CDR1 SNHLY, CDR2 FYNNEI. Trimming at V came to 5 bases and at J to 6 bases, leaving 11 bases not matched to a gene. The CDR3 bases are TGTGCCAGCAGTCTTATCCCTAGCGGGGTCAGCGAGCAGTACTTC. It yields the protein CASSLIPSGVSEQYF.

The chain joins TRBV9 to TRBJ2-2; the D is unclear. The CDR3 is made up of 12 amino acids. The V and J ends lost 8 bases and 0 bases respectively, with 5 bases between them. Germline V lookup: CDR1 SGDLS, CDR2 YYNGEE. CDR3 residues: CASRTNTGELFF. The CDR3 DNA is TGTGCCAGTCGCACGAACACCGGGGAGCTGTTTTTT.